This is a list of T cell receptor beta chains from one sample in a study of OX40 agonist ivuxolimab in advanced cancers. Clones were read by immunoSEQ multiplex PCR, and TCRdb kept only the in-frame ones, dropping some. The sample yields 75,000 to 100,000 clones, about 86% seen once. The specimen was CD4+ or CD8+ T cells sorted from blood, collected in a trial of the OX40 agonist ivuxolimab. The origin of the receptors is an adult with an advanced solid tumor such as melanoma, head and neck, liver or kidney cancer. Both conserved end residues are part of each CDR3. A D gene is named only where the DNA matches it firmly. Not all rows give a size; the values are once, few, many and, for expanded clones, a class.

>TRBJ2-5|TRBD1|NA|TRBV7-6
TGTGCCAGCAGAACCGGACAGGGACGGGAGACCCAGTACTTC
CASRTGQGRETQYF
>TRBJ1-1|NA|NA|TRBV28
TGTGCCAGCAGTTTTGAAAGAATGAACACTGAAGCTTTCTTT
CASSFERMNTEAFF
>TRBJ1-2|NA|NA|TRBV7-2
TGTGCCAGCAGCTCTGCCGGGACATCCTTTAACTATGGCTACACCTTC
CASSSAGTSFNYGYTF
>TRBJ2-7|TRBD1|NA|TRBV5-5
TGTGCCAGCAGCTTAAAAGGGGGACAGGGGGCTTACGAGCAGTACTTC
CASSLKGGQGAYEQYF
>TRBJ1-2|NA|NA|TRBV14
TGTGCCAGTCGTCAACGGGGCTATGGCTACACCTTC
CASRQRGYGYTF
>TRBJ2-1|NA|NA|TRBV5-1
TGCGCCAGCAGCGTCTACAATGAGCAGTTCTTC
CASSVYNEQFF
>TRBJ1-1|TRBD1|NA|TRBV5-1
TGCGCCAGCACCCAGGGGGGTAACACTGAAGCTTTCTTT
CASTQGGNTEAFF
>TRBJ2-1|NA|NA|TRBV11-3
TGTGCCAGCAGCCCTCAACTCCAGAGTGAGCAGTTCTTC
CASSPQLQSEQFF
>TRBJ2-5|TRBD2|NA|TRBV11-1
TGTGCCAGCAGCTTAGCCACTAGCGGGCAAGAGACCCAGTACTTC
CASSLATSGQETQYF
>TRBJ2-7|NA|NA|TRBV19
TGTGCCAGTAGCCACGGGGGAGGGGGCCAATACTTC
CASSHGGGGQYF
>TRBJ2-4|TRBD1|NA|TRBV7-9
TGTGCCAGCAGCTTATCGGGACAGGCGTGGGGAAACATTCAGTACTTC
CASSLSGQAWGNIQYF
>TRBJ1-1|NA|once|TRBV4-2
TGTGCCAGCAGCCAAGATCGGGAGGCATTGAACACTGAAGCTTTCTTT
CASSQDREALNTEAFF
>TRBJ2-1|TRBD2|NA|TRBV4-3
TGCGCCAGCAGCCAAGAACTAGCGGGGGTCTCCTACAATGAGCAGTTCTTC
CASSQELAGVSYNEQFF
>TRBJ1-2|NA|NA|TRBV7-2
TGTGCCAGCAGCTTAGTCCAACAGGGATTAGGACGCAACTATGGCTACACCTTC
CASSLVQQGLGRNYGYTF
>TRBJ1-3|NA|NA|TRBV9
TGTGCCAGCAGCGTCGTAACCTCAGGGGCTGGAAACACCATATATTTT
CASSVVTSGAGNTIYF
>TRBJ2-7|TRBD1|once|TRBV9
TGTGCCAGCAGCGGGGGGACAGGGGCGCTCCACGAGCAGTACTTC
CASSGGTGALHEQYF
>TRBJ2-5|NA|NA|TRBV29-1
TGCAGCGTTGAACGGCACAAGCAAGAGACCCAGTACTTC
CSVERHKQETQYF
>TRBJ2-7|NA|NA|TRBV5-1
TGCGCCAGCAGCTTGGATGGCGATTACGAGCAGTACTTC
CASSLDGDYEQYF
>TRBJ1-3|NA|NA|TRBV15
TGTGCCACCAGCAGAGCGGGCATCTTCTCTGGAAACACCATATATTTT
CATSRAGIFSGNTIYF
>TRBJ1-5|NA|NA|TRBV19
TGTGCCAGTAGTATTCCCGCGCGGCCCCAGCATTTT
CASSIPARPQHF
>TRBJ1-1|NA|NA|TRBV5-1
TGCGCCAGCAGCTCTCAGGGGAAGAACACTGAAGCTTTCTTT
CASSSQGKNTEAFF
>TRBJ2-5|TRBD2|NA|TRBV7-2
TGTGCCAGCAGCCCCGGGGGGGGGCAAGAGACCCAGTACTTC
CASSPGGGQETQYF
>TRBJ1-2|NA|NA|TRBV7-2
TGTGCCAGCAGCTTAGTGGGCTCCTCTTCCTGGGTAGGCTACACCTTC
CASSLVGSSSWVGYTF
>TRBJ2-1|NA|NA|TRBV19
TGTGCCAGTAGTACAGGAGGGGTTTTCGTCTACAATGAGCAGTTCTTC
CASSTGGVFVYNEQFF
>TRBJ2-1|TRBD1|NA|TRBV30
TGTGCCTGGAGTGTGGCCAGGGGGATTCGGAGTGAGCAGTTCTTC
CAWSVARGIRSEQFF
>TRBJ1-2|NA|NA|TRBV28
TGTGCCAGCGGAATTCCGGGACACAACTATGGCTACACCTTC
CASGIPGHNYGYTF
>TRBJ1-1|TRBD1|NA|TRBV6-5
TGTGCCAGCAGTTGGACAGGGCGGACTGAAGCTTTCTTT
CASSWTGRTEAFF
>TRBJ2-1|NA|NA|TRBV6-1
TGTGCCAGCAGAGGTGGTCAGCGCTCCTACAATGAGCAGTTCTTC
CASRGGQRSYNEQFF
>TRBJ2-2|NA|NA|TRBV5-1
TGCGCCAGCAGCTTGGTCGGGGGTGGTCGGACCGGGGAGCTGTTTTTT
CASSLVGGGRTGELFF
>TRBJ1-5|TRBD1|NA|TRBV11-2
TGTGCCAGCAGCTGGGGACAGGGGCGGCCCCAGCATTTT
CASSWGQGRPQHF
>TRBJ1-1|TRBD1|NA|TRBV6-1
TGTGCCAGCAGCAGACAGGGGGCTGGGGACACTGAAGCTTTCTTT
CASSRQGAGDTEAFF
>TRBJ2-2|NA|NA|TRBV5-4
TGTGCCAGCAGCGACGGGGGGCAGAACACCGGGGAGCTGTTTTTT
CASSDGGQNTGELFF
>TRBJ2-5|NA|NA|TRBV29-1
TGCAGCGCCGGGGACTTACAAGAGACCCAGTACTTC
CSAGDLQETQYF
>TRBJ2-1|TRBD2|NA|TRBV19
TGTGCCAGTAACCCGGGGCCGTGGACTAGATTCGTCGATGAGCAGTTCTTC
CASNPGPWTRFVDEQFF
>TRBJ1-5|TRBD1|once|TRBV2
TGTGCCAGCAGACAACAGGGGGTACAGCCCCAGCATTTT
CASRQQGVQPQHF
>TRBJ1-4|NA|NA|TRBV27
TGTGCCAGCAGTATCCGCCCCCGGGGGGCAACTAATGAAAAACTGTTTTTT
CASSIRPRGATNEKLFF
>TRBJ2-1|TRBD2|NA|TRBV4-2
TGTGCCAGCAGCCAAGAGGCAGGGCTAGCGGGCAACAATGAGCAGTTCTTC
CASSQEAGLAGNNEQFF
>TRBJ2-3|NA|NA|TRBV18
TGTGCCAGCTCATTAGGGACAGATACGCAGTATTTT
CASSLGTDTQYF
>TRBJ2-7|NA|once|TRBV6-5
TGTGCCAGCAGGGAGGCGCGAAGGCAGTACTTC
CASREARRQYF
>TRBJ2-7|TRBD2|few|TRBV28
TGTGCCAGCAAAGCGGGGGACCGCTACGAGCAGTACTTC
CASKAGDRYEQYF
>TRBJ1-4|TRBD1|NA|TRBV19
TGTGCCAGTAGTGCCCGGGACAGTAATGAAAAACTGTTTTTT
CASSARDSNEKLFF
>TRBJ1-1|NA|NA|TRBV5-1
TGCGCCAGCAGCCTAACCTCCTTTACACTGGCTTTCTTT
CASSLTSFTLAFF
>TRBJ2-2|TRBD2|NA|TRBV7-2
TGTGCCAGCAGCTCGGGACTAGCGGGAGCGGTCGGGGAGCTGTTTTTT
CASSSGLAGAVGELFF
>TRBJ1-2|NA|once|TRBV7-3
TGTGCCAGCAGCTTAACGGGGAGAGACTATGGCTACACCTTC
CASSLTGRDYGYTF
>TRBJ1-5|TRBD1|few|TRBV6-5
TGTGCCAGCAGCGTGACAGGGGTGAGCAATCAGCCCCAGCATTTT
CASSVTGVSNQPQHF
>TRBJ2-7|TRBD1|NA|TRBV7-9
TGTGCCAGCAGCGTCCGGGACAGGGGGTTCTACGAGCAGTACTTC
CASSVRDRGFYEQYF
>TRBJ1-2|NA|NA|TRBV19
TGTGCCAGTTCCAGGGATTTGGGCTATGGCTACACCTTC
CASSRDLGYGYTF